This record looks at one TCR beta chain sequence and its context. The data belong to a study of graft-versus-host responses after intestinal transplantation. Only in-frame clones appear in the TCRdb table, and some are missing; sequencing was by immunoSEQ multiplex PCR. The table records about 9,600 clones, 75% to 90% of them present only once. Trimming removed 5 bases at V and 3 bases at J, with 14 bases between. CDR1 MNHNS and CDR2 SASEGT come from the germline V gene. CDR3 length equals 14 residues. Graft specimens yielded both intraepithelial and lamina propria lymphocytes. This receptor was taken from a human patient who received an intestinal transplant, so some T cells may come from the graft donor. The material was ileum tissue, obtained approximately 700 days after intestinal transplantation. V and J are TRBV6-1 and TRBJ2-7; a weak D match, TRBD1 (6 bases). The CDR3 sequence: CASSWGPRDYEQYF. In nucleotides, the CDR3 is TGTGCCAGCAGTTGGGGGCCCAGGGACTACGAGCAGTACTTC.